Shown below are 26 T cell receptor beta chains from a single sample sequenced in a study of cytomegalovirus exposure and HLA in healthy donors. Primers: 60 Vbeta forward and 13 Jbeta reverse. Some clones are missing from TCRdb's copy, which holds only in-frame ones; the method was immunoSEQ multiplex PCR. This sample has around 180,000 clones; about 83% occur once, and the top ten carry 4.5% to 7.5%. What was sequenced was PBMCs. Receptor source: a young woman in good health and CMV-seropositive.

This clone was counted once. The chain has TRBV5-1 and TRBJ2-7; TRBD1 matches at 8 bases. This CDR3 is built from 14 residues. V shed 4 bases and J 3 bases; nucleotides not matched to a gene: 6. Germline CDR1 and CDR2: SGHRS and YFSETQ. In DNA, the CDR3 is TGCGCCAGCAGCACGGGACAGGTTAACTACGAGCAGTACTTC. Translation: CASSTGQVNYEQYF.

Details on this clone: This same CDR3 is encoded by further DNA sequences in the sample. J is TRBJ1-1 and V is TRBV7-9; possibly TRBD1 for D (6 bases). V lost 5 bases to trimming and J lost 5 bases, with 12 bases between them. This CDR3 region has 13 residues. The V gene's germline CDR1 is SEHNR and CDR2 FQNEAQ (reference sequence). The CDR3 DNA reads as TGTGCCAGCAGCCCAGACAGGAGGACTGAAGCTTTCTTT. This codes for CASSPDRRTEAFF.

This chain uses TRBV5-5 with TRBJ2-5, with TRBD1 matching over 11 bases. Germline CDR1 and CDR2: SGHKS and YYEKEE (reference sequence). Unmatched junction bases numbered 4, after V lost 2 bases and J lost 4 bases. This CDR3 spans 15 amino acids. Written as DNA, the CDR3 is TGTGCCAGCAGCTTTCCGGGACAGGGGGGAGAGACCCAGTACTTC. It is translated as CASSFPGQGGETQYF. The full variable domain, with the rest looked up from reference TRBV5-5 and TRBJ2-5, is DAGVTQSPTHLIKTRGQQVTLRCSPISGHKSVSWYQQVLGQGPQFIFQYYEKEERGRGNFPDRFSARQFPNYSSELNVNALLLGDSALYLCASSFPGQGGETQYFGPGTRLLVL.

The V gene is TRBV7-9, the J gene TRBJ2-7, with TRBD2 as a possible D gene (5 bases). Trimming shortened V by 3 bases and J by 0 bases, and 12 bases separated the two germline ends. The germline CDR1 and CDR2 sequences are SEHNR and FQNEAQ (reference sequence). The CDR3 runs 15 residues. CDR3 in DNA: TGTGCCAGCAGCTTGTCGGACTTTAGCTCCTACGAGCAGTACTTC. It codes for CASSLSDFSSYEQYF.

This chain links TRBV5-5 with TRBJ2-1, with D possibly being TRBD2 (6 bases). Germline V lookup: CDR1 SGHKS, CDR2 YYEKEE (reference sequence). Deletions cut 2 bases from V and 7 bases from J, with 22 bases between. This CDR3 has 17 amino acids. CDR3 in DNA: TGTGCCAGCAGCTTATTCCGTTCCGAGACTAGTTCGAATGAGCAGTTCTTC. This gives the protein CASSLFRSETSSNEQFF. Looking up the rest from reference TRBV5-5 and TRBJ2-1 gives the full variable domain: DAGVTQSPTHLIKTRGQQVTLRCSPISGHKSVSWYQQVLGQGPQFIFQYYEKEERGRGNFPDRFSARQFPNYSSELNVNALLLGDSALYLCASSLFRSETSSNEQFFGPGTRLTVL.

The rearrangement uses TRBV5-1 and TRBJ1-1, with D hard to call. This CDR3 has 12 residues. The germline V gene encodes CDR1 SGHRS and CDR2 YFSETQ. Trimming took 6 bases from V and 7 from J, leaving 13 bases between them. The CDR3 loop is CASTSSGFEAFF. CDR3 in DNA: TGCGCCAGCACCTCTTCGGGTTTTGAAGCTTTCTTT. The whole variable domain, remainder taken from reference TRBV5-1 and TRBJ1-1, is KAGVTQTPRYLIKTRGQQVTLSCSPISGHRSVSWYQQTPGQGLQFLFEYFSETQRNKGNFPGRFSGRQFSNSRSEMNVSTLELGDSALYLCASTSSGFEAFFGQGTRLTVV.

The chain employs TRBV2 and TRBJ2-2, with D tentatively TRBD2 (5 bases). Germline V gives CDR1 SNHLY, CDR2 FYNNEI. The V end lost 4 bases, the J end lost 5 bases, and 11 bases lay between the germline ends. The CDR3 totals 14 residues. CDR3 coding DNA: TGTGCCAGCAGTGTTCTGAGAGGGACCGGGGAGCTGTTTTTT. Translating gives CASSVLRGTGELFF.

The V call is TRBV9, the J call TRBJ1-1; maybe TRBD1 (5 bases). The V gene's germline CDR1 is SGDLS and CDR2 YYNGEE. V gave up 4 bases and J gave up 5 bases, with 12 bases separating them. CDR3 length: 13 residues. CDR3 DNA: TGTGCCAGCAGCCTCAGGGCGGCGACTGAAGCTTTCTTT. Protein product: CASSLRAATEAFF. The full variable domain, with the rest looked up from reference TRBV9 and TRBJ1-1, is DSGVTQTPKHLITATGQRVTLRCSPRSGDLSVYWYQQSLDQGLQFLIQYYNGEERAKGNILERFSAQQFPDLHSELNLSSLELGDSALYFCASSLRAATEAFFGQGTRLTVV.

The CDR3 protein is CASSFQGRNTEAFF. The CDR3 DNA is TGTGCCAGCAGTTTTCAGGGCCGGAACACTGAAGCTTTCTTT. The V call is TRBV28, the J call TRBJ1-1, with a tentative D call TRBD1 (5 bases). Per the germline V gene, CDR1 is MDHEN and CDR2 is SYDVKM. The CDR3 is 14 residues long. Trimming shortened V by 3 bases and J by 1 base, and 9 bases separated the two germline ends.

CDR3: CASSRLRDFYNEQFF. In DNA form, the CDR3 reads TGTGCCAGCAGCCGTCTCCGGGACTTCTACAATGAGCAGTTCTTC. The J gene is TRBJ2-1, the V gene TRBV28; perhaps TRBD2 as D (6 bases). Germline loops: CDR1 MDHEN, CDR2 SYDVKM. V shed 6 bases and J shed 3 bases, with 15 bases lying between them. This CDR3 region has 15 residues.

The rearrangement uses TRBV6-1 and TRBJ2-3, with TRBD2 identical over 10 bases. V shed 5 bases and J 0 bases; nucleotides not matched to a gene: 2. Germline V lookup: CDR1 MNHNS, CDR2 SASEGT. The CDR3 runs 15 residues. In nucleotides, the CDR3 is TGTGCCAGCAGTCATAGCGGGGGGAGCACAGATACGCAGTATTTT. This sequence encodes CASSHSGGSTDTQYF.

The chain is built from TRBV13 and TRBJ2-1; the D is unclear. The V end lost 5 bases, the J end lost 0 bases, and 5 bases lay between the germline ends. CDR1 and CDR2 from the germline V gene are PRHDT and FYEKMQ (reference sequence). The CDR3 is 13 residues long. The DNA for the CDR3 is TGTGCCAGCAGCCCTCCCTCCTACAATGAGCAGTTCTTC. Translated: CASSPPSYNEQFF.

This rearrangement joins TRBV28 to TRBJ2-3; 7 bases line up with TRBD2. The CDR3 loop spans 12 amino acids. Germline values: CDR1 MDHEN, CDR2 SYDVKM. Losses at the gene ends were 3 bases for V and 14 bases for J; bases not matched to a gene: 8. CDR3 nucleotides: TGTGCCAGCAGTTTGGGAGCGGGGTTGACGTATTTT. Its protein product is CASSLGAGLTYF.

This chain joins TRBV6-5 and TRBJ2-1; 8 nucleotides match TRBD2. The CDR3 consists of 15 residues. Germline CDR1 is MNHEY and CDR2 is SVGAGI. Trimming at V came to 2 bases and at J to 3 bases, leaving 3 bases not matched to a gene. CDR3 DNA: TGTGCCAGCAGTTACAGTAGCGGGATCTACAATGAGCAGTTCTTC. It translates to CASSYSSGIYNEQFF.

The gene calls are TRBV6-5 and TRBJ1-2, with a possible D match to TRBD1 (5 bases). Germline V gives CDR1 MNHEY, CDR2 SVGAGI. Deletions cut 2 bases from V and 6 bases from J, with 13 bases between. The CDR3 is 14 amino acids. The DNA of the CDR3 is TGTGCCAGCAGTTACGCTCGCGGGGCGGATGGCTACACCTTC. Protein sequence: CASSYARGADGYTF.

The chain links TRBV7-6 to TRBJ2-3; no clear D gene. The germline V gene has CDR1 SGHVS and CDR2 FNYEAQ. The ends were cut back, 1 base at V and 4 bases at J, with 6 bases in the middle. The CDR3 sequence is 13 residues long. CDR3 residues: CASSLVPADTQYF. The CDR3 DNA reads TGTGCCAGCAGCTTAGTCCCGGCAGATACGCAGTATTTT.

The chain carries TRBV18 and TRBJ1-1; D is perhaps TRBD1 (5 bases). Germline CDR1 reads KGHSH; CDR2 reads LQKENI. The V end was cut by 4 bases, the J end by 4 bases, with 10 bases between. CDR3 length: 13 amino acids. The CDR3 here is CASSQFQGTEAFF. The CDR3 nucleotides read TGTGCCAGCTCACAATTTCAGGGCACTGAAGCTTTCTTT. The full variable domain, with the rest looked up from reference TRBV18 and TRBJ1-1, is NAGVMQNPRHLVRRRGQEARLRCSPMKGHSHVYWYRQLPEEGLKFMVYLQKENIIDESGMPKERFSAEFPKEGPSILRIQQVVRGDSAAYFCASSQFQGTEAFFGQGTRLTVV.

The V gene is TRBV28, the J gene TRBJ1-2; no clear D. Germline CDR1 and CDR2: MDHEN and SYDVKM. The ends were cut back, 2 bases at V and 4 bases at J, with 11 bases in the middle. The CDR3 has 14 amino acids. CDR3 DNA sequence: TGTGCCAGCAGTTTAGGGCCTGTCTTCTATGGCTACACCTTC. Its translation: CASSLGPVFYGYTF.

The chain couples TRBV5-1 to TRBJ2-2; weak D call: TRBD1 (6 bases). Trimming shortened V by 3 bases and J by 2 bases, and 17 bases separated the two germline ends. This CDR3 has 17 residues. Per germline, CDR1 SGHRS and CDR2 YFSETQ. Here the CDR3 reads CASSSPRGRGNTGELFF. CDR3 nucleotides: TGCGCCAGCAGCTCCCCGAGGGGCAGGGGAAACACCGGGGAGCTGTTTTTT.

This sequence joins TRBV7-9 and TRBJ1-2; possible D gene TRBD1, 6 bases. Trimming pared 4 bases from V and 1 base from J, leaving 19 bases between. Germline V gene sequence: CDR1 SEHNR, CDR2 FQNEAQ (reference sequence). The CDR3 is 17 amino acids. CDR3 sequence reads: CASSSGVLGRINYGYTF. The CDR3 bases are TGTGCCAGCAGCTCAGGGGTCTTGGGTCGGATTAACTATGGCTACACCTTC.

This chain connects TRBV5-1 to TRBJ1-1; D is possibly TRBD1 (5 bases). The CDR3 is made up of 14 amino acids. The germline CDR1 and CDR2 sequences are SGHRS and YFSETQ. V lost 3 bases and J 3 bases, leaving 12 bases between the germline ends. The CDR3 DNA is TGCGCCAGCAGCTCAGGGCGAGGACACACTGAAGCTTTCTTT. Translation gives CASSSGRGHTEAFF.

Here the CDR3 DNA reads TGTGCCAGCAGCCTGGGAGCGACGGACTACGAGCAGTACTTC. This gives the protein CASSLGATDYEQYF. The V and J genes are TRBV4-2 and TRBJ2-7; tentative D call: TRBD2 (5 bases). The V gene lost 4 bases and the J gene lost 3 bases, with 13 bases spanning the gap. The CDR3 runs to 14 residues. Germline V gene sequence: CDR1 LGHNA, CDR2 YNFKEQ.

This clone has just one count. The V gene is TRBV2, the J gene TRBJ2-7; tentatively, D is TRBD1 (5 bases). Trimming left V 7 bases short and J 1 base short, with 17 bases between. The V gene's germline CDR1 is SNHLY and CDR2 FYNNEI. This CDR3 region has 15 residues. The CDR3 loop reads CASTGWGTDSYEQYF. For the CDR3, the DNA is TGTGCCAGCACCGGGTGGGGCACAGATTCCTACGAGCAGTACTTC. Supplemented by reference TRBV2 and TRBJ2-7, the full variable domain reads EPEVTQTPSHQVTQMGQEVILRCVPISNHLYFYWYRQILGQKVEFLVSFYNNEISEKSEIFDDQFSVERPDGSNFTLKIRSTKLEDSAMYFCASTGWGTDSYEQYFGPGTRLTVT.

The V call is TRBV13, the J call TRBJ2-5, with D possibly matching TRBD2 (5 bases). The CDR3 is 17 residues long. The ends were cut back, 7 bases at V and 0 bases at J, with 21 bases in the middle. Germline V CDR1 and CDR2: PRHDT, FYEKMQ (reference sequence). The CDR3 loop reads CASKSRLATINQETQYF. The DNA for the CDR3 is TGTGCCAGCAAGTCCCGGCTAGCAACAATAAACCAAGAGACCCAGTACTTC.

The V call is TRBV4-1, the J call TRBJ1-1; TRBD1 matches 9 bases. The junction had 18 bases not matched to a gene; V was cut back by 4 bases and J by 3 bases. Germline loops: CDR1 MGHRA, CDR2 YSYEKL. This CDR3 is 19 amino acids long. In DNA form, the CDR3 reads TGCGCCAGCAGCCGACCCTTACAGGGGGCTAAAGGGAAGGACACTGAAGCTTTCTTT. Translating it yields CASSRPLQGAKGKDTEAFF.

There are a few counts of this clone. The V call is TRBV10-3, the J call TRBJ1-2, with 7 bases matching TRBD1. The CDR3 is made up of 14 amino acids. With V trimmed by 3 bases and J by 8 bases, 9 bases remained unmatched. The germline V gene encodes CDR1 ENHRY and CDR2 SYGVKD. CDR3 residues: CAISDLDRLTGYTF. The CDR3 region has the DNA TGTGCCATCAGTGACTTGGACAGGCTGACAGGCTACACCTTC.